A single T cell receptor (beta chain) is shown here with its context. Its specificity is not known. After removal of 5 bases from V and 6 bases from J, the junction contained 8 bases not matched to a gene. The CDR3 length is 15 residues. Germline CDR1 is KGHDR and CDR2 is SFDVKD. The source of the sample is a study of T cell responses to AZD1222 COVID-19 vaccine. TCRdb's table, derived via immunoSEQ multiplex PCR, lists solely in-frame clones and lacks some. The table shows about 150,000 clones, with roughly nine tenths occurring only once. Study-level findings and limits: Just a handful of AZD1222 recipients were seropositive at baseline.

The clonotype originates from an adult in good health. The V call is TRBV24-1, the J call TRBJ1-2; 10 bases line up with TRBD1. The specimen comprised peripheral blood, sampled on day 0 of AZD1222 vaccination. CDR3 loop: CATSGPTGGFDGYTF. CDR3 sequence (DNA): TGTGCCACCAGTGGCCCGACAGGGGGCTTCGATGGCTACACCTTC.